This TCR beta chain stems from a study of T cells in Graves' hyperthyroidism and ophthalmopathy. Amplification targeted TCR beta CDR3 regions from RNA transcripts. RT-PCR in the first round (using the HTBI primer set) targeted the TCR CDR3. TCRdb analysed the multiplex PCR reads with MiXCR anew, one entry per CDR3 protein. This sample yields about 520,000 distinct CDR3 sequences, of which around a quarter are seen a single time; about 10% belongs to the top ten. Germline values: CDR1 MNHEY, CDR2 SVGAGI. With 2 bases clipped from V and 2 bases from J, the junction kept 7 bases outside the gene matches. The CDR3 is made up of 16 amino acids. Study-level points and caveats: The model foresaw ophthalmopathy a median roughly 6.6 months prior to onset. Through a model of 13 V-J features, ophthalmopathy was separated from stable hyperthyroidism.

This clonotype was seen only a few times. What it binds is unknown. The chain carries TRBV6-5 and TRBJ2-5, with 8 bases that match TRBD1. The receptor comes from a young woman with Graves' ophthalmopathy. What was sequenced was blood. The CDR3 sequence: CASSYVPGQGQETQYF. In nucleotides, the CDR3 is TGTGCCAGCAGTTACGTACCTGGACAGGGACAAGAGACCCAGTACTTC.